Shown below are 26 T cell receptor beta chains from a single sample sequenced in a study of beta chain features in type 1 diabetes. Study outcomes and limitations: All four CD4+ subsets of Type 1 diabetes patients contained TCRB CDR3s that were moderately but significantly shorter.

The antigens these receptors bind are not known. As every portion of the isolated RNA was reverse transcribed, the sequencing read expressed TCRB transcripts. Sequencing used immunoSEQ multiplex PCR; TCRdb keeps in-frame clones, though not all of them. The sample includes about 160,000 clones, 7.8% seen only once; the top ten take roughly 0.97%. The material sequenced was central memory CD4+ T cells from blood. The receptors shown here come from a woman aged 40 to 50 with type 1 diabetes.

The chain employs TRBV5-1 and TRBJ2-7; no clear D. Between the trimmed V and J ends, which lost 0 bases and 9 bases, there was a span of 19 bases. Germline assignment: CDR1 SGHRS and CDR2 YFSETQ. This CDR3 has 15 residues. The CDR3 nucleotides read TGCGCCAGCAGCTTGGAACCCCAGGCGCATTACCCGCAGTACTTC. The encoded protein is CASSLEPQAHYPQYF.

This rearrangement joins TRBV5-1 to TRBJ1-1; D not certain. The CDR3 length is 13 residues. Germline CDR1 is SGHRS and CDR2 is YFSETQ. Trimming took off 0 bases at V and 1 base at J, with 4 bases between the two ends. CDR3 nucleotide sequence: TGCGCCAGCAGCTTGGACAGGAACACTGAAGCTTTCTTT. Protein: CASSLDRNTEAFF.

In its sample, this clone was seen a few times. The chain employs TRBV29-1 and TRBJ2-5, with TRBD1 matching over 8 bases. CDR1 is SQVTM and CDR2 is ANQGSEA in the germline V gene. This CDR3 region has 12 residues. V gave up 3 bases and J gave up 6 bases; unmatched junction bases: 3. The CDR3 protein is CSVEGRGQTQYF. In nucleotides, the CDR3 is TGCAGCGTTGAGGGCAGGGGGCAGACCCAGTACTTC.

The chain links TRBV11-2 to TRBJ1-2, with D perhaps matching TRBD1 (6 bases). The CDR3 sequence is 16 residues long. CDR1 is SGHAT and CDR2 is FQNNGV in the germline V gene. Trimming removed 5 bases from V and 8 bases from J, with 24 bases in between. In DNA, the CDR3 is TGTGCCAGCAGCCCACTCACCGGGACACTTGGAAGCGGCTACACCTTC. This sequence encodes CASSPLTGTLGSGYTF.

This clone occurred a few times. The chain carries TRBV30 and TRBJ2-2, with 8 nucleotides matching TRBD1. In germline, CDR1 is GTSNPN, CDR2 SVGIG (reference sequence). Trimming at V came to 5 bases and at J to 6 bases, leaving 8 bases not matched to a gene. The CDR3 contains 14 residues. In DNA, the CDR3 is TGTGCCTGGGGACAGGGTGGTAACGCCGGGGAGCTGTTTTTT. The encoded protein is CAWGQGGNAGELFF.

This clone has only a few counts. The chain recombines TRBV14 with TRBJ1-2, with 10 positions matching TRBD1. The trim removed 3 bases at V and 8 bases at J, leaving 12 bases unmatched. The CDR3 covers 16 residues. The germline V gene has CDR1 SGHDN and CDR2 FVKESK. The CDR3: CASSHFPSDRGDGYTF. The CDR3 coding sequence is TGTGCCAGCAGCCACTTCCCCTCGGACAGGGGGGACGGCTACACCTTC.

A few counts support this clone. This CDR3 reads CASSPMTGVGPQHF. The CDR3 coding sequence is TGTGCCAGCAGTCCAATGACAGGGGTAGGGCCCCAGCATTTT. The gene calls are TRBV27 and TRBJ1-5; 8 positions match TRBD1. The CDR3 runs 14 residues. The J segment lost 9 bases and the V segment lost 5 bases, leaving 9 bases of the junction unmatched. From germline, CDR1 is MNHEY and CDR2 SMNVEV (reference sequence).

This rearrangement joins TRBV6-6 to TRBJ2-7; the D is unclear. V shed 7 bases and J shed 7 bases, with 14 bases lying between them. The CDR3 extends over 12 amino acids. Germline CDR1 is MNHNY and CDR2 is SVGAGI (reference sequence). The DNA for the CDR3 is TGTGCCAGCACCCCGGGTCCGGGTGAGCAGTACTTC. Protein: CASTPGPGEQYF.

In its sample, this clone was seen a few times. The gene calls are TRBV9 and TRBJ2-6; no reliable D call. CDR1 is SGDLS, CDR2 YYNGEE, per germline. CDR3 length: 15 residues. V was trimmed by 6 bases and J by 1 base, leaving 11 bases between them. CDR3 protein: CASTVSPSGANVLTF. The CDR3 DNA reads TGTGCCAGCACAGTTTCCCCTTCTGGGGCCAACGTCCTGACTTTC. Full variable domain (remainder filled in from reference TRBV9 and TRBJ2-6): DSGVTQTPKHLITATGQRVTLRCSPRSGDLSVYWYQQSLDQGLQFLIQYYNGEERAKGNILERFSAQQFPDLHSELNLSSLELGDSALYFCASTVSPSGANVLTFGAGSRLTVL.

The gene calls are TRBV2 and TRBJ2-5; the match to TRBD2 covers 7 bases. Per germline, CDR1 SNHLY and CDR2 FYNNEI. This CDR3 is 14 amino acids long. After removal of 3 bases from V and 4 bases from J, the junction contained 5 bases not matched to a gene. DNA for the CDR3: TGTGCCAGCAGTGAGGACGGGGGGAGAGAGACCCAGTACTTC. It yields the protein CASSEDGGRETQYF.

This sequence joins TRBV5-1 and TRBJ1-1, with 7 bases aligning to TRBD1. CDR3 size: 15 residues. With 4 bases clipped from V and 3 bases from J, the junction kept 9 bases outside the gene matches. Per the germline V gene, CDR1 is SGHRS and CDR2 is YFSETQ. The CDR3 DNA is TGCGCCAGCAGCCCTCAATACAGGGGAGACACTGAAGCTTTCTTT. Translation: CASSPQYRGDTEAFF. The full variable domain, its missing parts supplied by reference TRBV5-1 and TRBJ1-1, is KAGVTQTPRYLIKTRGQQVTLSCSPISGHRSVSWYQQTPGQGLQFLFEYFSETQRNKGNFPGRFSGRQFSNSRSEMNVSTLELGDSALYLCASSPQYRGDTEAFFGQGTRLTVV.

This clone appeared a few times. Here the CDR3 reads CASSYSTEGAGEQYF. For the CDR3, the DNA is TGTGCCAGCAGTTACTCGACAGAAGGTGCGGGAGAGCAGTACTTC. This sequence joins TRBV6-6 and TRBJ2-7, with D perhaps matching TRBD2 (6 bases). CDR1 and CDR2 from the germline V gene are MNHNY and SVGAGI (reference sequence). With 0 bases removed from V and 7 bases from J, the gap between germline ends came to 16 bases. This CDR3 is 15 amino acids long.

The chain carries TRBV19 and TRBJ2-7, with TRBD1 as a possible D gene (5 bases). Trimming stripped 3 bases from V and 2 bases from J, with 8 bases between. The CDR3 is 13 residues long. The germline V gene encodes CDR1 LNHDA and CDR2 SQIVND (reference sequence). The CDR3 coding sequence is TGTGCCAGTAGTATCTCAGGGACCTACGAGCAGTACTTC. Residues: CASSISGTYEQYF. Combining the CDR3 with reference TRBV19 and TRBJ2-7 gives the whole variable domain DGGITQSPKYLFRKEGQNVTLSCEQNLNHDAMYWYRQDPGQGLRLIYYSQIVNDFQKGDIAEGYSVSREKKESFPLTVTSAQKNPTAFYLCASSISGTYEQYFGPGTRLTVT.

This chain uses TRBV5-1 with TRBJ2-7; 7 bases are shared with TRBD1. The CDR3 is 15 amino acids. CDR1 and CDR2 from the germline V gene are SGHRS and YFSETQ. Germline trimming cut 5 bases from V and 7 bases from J; bases unmatched to any gene: 15. CDR3: CASRSGTDRAVEQYF. CDR3 DNA: TGCGCCAGCAGATCTGGGACAGATCGGGCCGTAGAGCAGTACTTC.

This clone was found a few times. The J gene is TRBJ2-1, the V gene TRBV4-2; 10 bases are shared with TRBD1. CDR1 is LGHNA and CDR2 is YNFKEQ in the germline V gene. The CDR3 has 14 amino acids. Trimming at V came to 3 bases and at J to 5 bases, leaving 1 base not matched to a gene. CDR3 sequence: CASSQDRGDNEQFF. The CDR3 DNA sequence: TGTGCCAGCAGCCAGGACAGGGGGGACAATGAGCAGTTCTTC.

The chain recombines TRBV19 with TRBJ1-2; TRBD1 might be the D (6 bases). CDR1 is LNHDA and CDR2 is SQIVND in the germline V gene (reference sequence). The CDR3 covers 15 residues. The V and J ends lost 4 bases and 4 bases respectively, with 16 bases between them. This chain's CDR3 is CASSRNPGEAYGYTF. The CDR3 DNA reads TGTGCCAGTAGTAGGAATCCAGGGGAAGCCTATGGCTACACCTTC. Using reference TRBV19 and TRBJ1-2 for the parts outside the CDR3, the full variable domain is DGGITQSPKYLFRKEGQNVTLSCEQNLNHDAMYWYRQDPGQGLRLIYYSQIVNDFQKGDIAEGYSVSREKKESFPLTVTSAQKNPTAFYLCASSRNPGEAYGYTFGSGTRLTVV.

The table lists this clone with a few counts. J is TRBJ1-6 and V is TRBV14; D call uncertain. Deletions cut 4 bases from V and 10 bases from J, with 14 bases between. The V gene's germline CDR1 is SGHDN and CDR2 FVKESK. The CDR3 sequence is 14 residues long. The CDR3 spells CASSRAFMLSPLHF. DNA of the CDR3: TGTGCCAGCAGCCGCGCTTTTATGCTGTCACCCCTCCACTTT. The full variable domain, completed using reference TRBV14 and TRBJ1-6, is EAGVTQFPSHSVIEKGQTVTLRCDPISGHDNLYWYRRVMGKEIKFLLHFVKESKQDESGMPNNRFLAERTGGTYSTLKVQPAELEDSGVYFCASSRAFMLSPLHFGNGTRLTVT.

In this sample, this clone turned up a few times. This sequence joins TRBV10-3 and TRBJ2-3; 12 bases fit TRBD2. J lost 4 bases, V lost 9 bases, and 5 bases had no gene match. CDR3 length equals 14 residues. Germline values: CDR1 ENHRY, CDR2 SYGVKD. The CDR3 sequence: CAISSSGGADTQYF. The CDR3 DNA reads TGTGCCATTTCCTCTAGCGGGGGGGCAGATACGCAGTATTTT.

This sequence joins TRBV6-5 and TRBJ1-2; D possibly corresponds to TRBD1 (6 bases). The V and J ends lost 7 bases and 4 bases respectively, with 13 bases between them. This CDR3 has 13 amino acids. In germline, CDR1 is MNHEY, CDR2 SVGAGI. CDR3 nucleotides: TGTGCCAGCACAGATAGACAGGCCTATGGCTACACCTTC. Protein: CASTDRQAYGYTF.

This clone appeared a few times. This chain connects TRBV2 to TRBJ1-2; no clear D. Germline lookup yields CDR1 SNHLY and CDR2 FYNNEI. This CDR3 has 13 residues. V lost 7 bases and J lost 3, with 12 bases in between. The CDR3 DNA reads TGTGCCAGCACGAGGGCGGACTACTATGGCTACACCTTC. This encodes CASTRADYYGYTF.

The V call is TRBV10-3, the J call TRBJ2-5; 9 bases map to TRBD1. The J call may be in error: the DNA end matches TRBJ2-7 better. The CDR3 covers 15 residues. The germline V gene encodes CDR1 ENHRY and CDR2 SYGVKD. The CDR3: CATVPGQGSRYEQYF. The CDR3, as DNA: TGTGCCACCGTCCCGGGACAGGGTTCAAGGTACGAGCAGTACTTC.

This chain joins TRBV9 and TRBJ2-6; 8 bases align to TRBD2. The ends lost 2 bases at V and 0 bases at J; junction bases unmatched: 13. The CDR3 consists of 20 residues. CDR1 and CDR2 (germline): SGDLS, YYNGEE. The CDR3 protein is CASSVPQSSGGSSGANVLTF. The CDR3 nucleotides read TGTGCCAGCAGCGTCCCCCAGTCCAGCGGGGGTTCCTCTGGGGCCAACGTCCTGACTTTC.

The rearrangement uses TRBV6-5 and TRBJ2-7, with 9 bases lining up with TRBD1. V dropped 7 bases and J dropped 4; count of bases not matched to a gene: 5. The CDR3 runs to 13 residues. Germline V CDR1 and CDR2: MNHEY, SVGAGI. The CDR3 loop is CASKPGQGYEQYF. The CDR3 coding sequence is TGTGCCAGCAAACCGGGACAGGGATACGAGCAGTACTTC.

The chain employs TRBV2 and TRBJ1-4; 7 bases are shared with TRBD1. The CDR3 spans 14 residues. Per the germline V gene, CDR1 is SNHLY and CDR2 is FYNNEI. V shed 1 base and J 7 bases; nucleotides not matched to a gene: 3. The CDR3 DNA is TGTGCCAGCAGTGAAGACAGGGGTAGTGAAAAACTGTTTTTT. Residues: CASSEDRGSEKLFF.

In its sample, this clone was seen a few times. The chain recombines TRBV7-2 with TRBJ1-4; D is ambiguous. Germline V gene lookup returns CDR1 SGHTA and CDR2 FQGNSA. The V end lost 8 bases, the J end lost 0 bases, and 19 bases lay between the germline ends. This CDR3 comprises 17 residues. The CDR3 bases are TGTGCCAGCTCTTTTCGGCCGGCCGGGTCAACTAATGAAAAACTGTTTTTT. This gives the protein CASSFRPAGSTNEKLFF. Together with reference TRBV7-2 and TRBJ1-4, the CDR3 gives the full variable domain: GAGVSQSPSNKVTEKGKDVELRCDPISGHTALYWYRQSLGQGLEFLIYFQGNSAPDKSGLPSDRFSAERTGGSVSTLTIQRTQQEDSAVYLCASSFRPAGSTNEKLFFGSGTQLSVL.

The genes are TRBV9 and TRBJ2-4, with TRBD2 matching over 7 bases. The CDR3 loop spans 13 amino acids. V shed 4 bases, J shed 6 bases, and the junction held 4 bases outside the gene matches. Looked up from germline, CDR1 is SGDLS and CDR2 is YYNGEE. CDR3: CASSPSGPNIQYF. The CDR3 DNA follows: TGTGCCAGCAGCCCTAGCGGTCCAAACATTCAGTACTTC.